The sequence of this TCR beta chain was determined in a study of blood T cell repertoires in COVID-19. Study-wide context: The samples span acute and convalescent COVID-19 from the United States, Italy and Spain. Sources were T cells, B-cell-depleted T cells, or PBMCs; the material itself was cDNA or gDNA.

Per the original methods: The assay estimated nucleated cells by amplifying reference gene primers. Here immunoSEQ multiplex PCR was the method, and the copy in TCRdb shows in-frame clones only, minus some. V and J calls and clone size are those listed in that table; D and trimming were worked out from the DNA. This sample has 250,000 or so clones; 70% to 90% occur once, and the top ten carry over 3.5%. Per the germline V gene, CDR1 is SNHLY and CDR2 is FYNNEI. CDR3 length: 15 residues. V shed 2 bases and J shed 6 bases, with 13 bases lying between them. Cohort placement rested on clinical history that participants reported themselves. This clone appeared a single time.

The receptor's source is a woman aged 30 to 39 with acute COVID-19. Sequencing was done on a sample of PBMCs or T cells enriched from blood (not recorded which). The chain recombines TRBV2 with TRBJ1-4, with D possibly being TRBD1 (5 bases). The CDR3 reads CASSEPTGPHEKLFF. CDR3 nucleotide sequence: TGTGCCAGCAGTGAACCCACAGGACCCCATGAAAAACTGTTTTTT.